Listed here are 10 T cell receptor beta chains from one sample, sequenced in a study of glioma-infiltrating T cells after dendritic cell vaccination. Assay used: immunoSEQ multiplex PCR; TCRdb lists only in-frame clones, some missing. The sample shows 85,000 to 100,000 clones, approximately 84% of them seen only once. Time point noted: after dendritic cell vaccination, including at tumor progression/relapse. The input for sequencing was blood, taken after dendritic cell vaccination. Receptors were obtained from a human donor with glioblastoma.

The chain links TRBV5-1 to TRBJ1-5; tentative D call: TRBD1 (6 bases). In germline, CDR1 is SGHRS, CDR2 YFSETQ. CDR3 length: 15 residues. Trimming pared 0 bases from V and 3 bases from J, leaving 10 bases between. CDR3 region: CASSLEGTNNQPQHF. The CDR3 DNA sequence: TGCGCCAGCAGCTTGGAGGGGACAAACAATCAGCCCCAGCATTTT.

The sample holds a few counts of this clone. V is TRBV5-1 and J is TRBJ2-1; 11 nucleotides align to TRBD2. This CDR3 region has 17 residues. With 4 bases clipped from V and 0 bases from J, the junction kept 6 bases outside the gene matches. The germline V gene has CDR1 SGHRS and CDR2 YFSETQ. The CDR3 sequence: CASSAGLAANSYNEQFF. CDR3 nucleotide sequence: TGCGCCAGCAGCGCGGGACTAGCGGCCAACTCCTACAATGAGCAGTTCTTC.

This chain connects TRBV19 to TRBJ2-1, with D possibly being TRBD2 (5 bases). The CDR3 loop spans 16 amino acids. The germline gives CDR1 LNHDA, CDR2 SQIVND (reference sequence). The V gene lost 0 bases and the J gene lost 7 bases, with 16 bases spanning the gap. DNA of the CDR3: TGTGCCAGTAGTATAGATCGGCTACTCCGAGGGAATGAGCAGTTCTTC. This codes for CASSIDRLLRGNEQFF. The full variable domain, its missing parts supplied by reference TRBV19 and TRBJ2-1, is DGGITQSPKYLFRKEGQNVTLSCEQNLNHDAMYWYRQDPGQGLRLIYYSQIVNDFQKGDIAEGYSVSREKKESFPLTVTSAQKNPTAFYLCASSIDRLLRGNEQFFGPGTRLTVL.

This clone was counted a few times. V is TRBV9 and J is TRBJ2-1, with D possibly TRBD1 on 5 matching bases. V was pared by 2 bases and J by 4 bases, with 19 bases between. Germline values: CDR1 SGDLS, CDR2 YYNGEE. The CDR3 runs 17 residues. CDR3 protein: CASSVQLDSVDYNEQFF. The CDR3 nucleotides read TGTGCCAGCAGCGTCCAATTAGACAGCGTAGATTACAATGAGCAGTTCTTC.

The rearrangement links TRBV4-1 to TRBJ1-4; 9 nucleotides agree with TRBD1. Germline V CDR1 and CDR2: MGHRA, YSYEKL. With 2 bases clipped from V and 8 bases from J, the junction kept 6 bases outside the gene matches. The CDR3 runs to 15 residues. CDR3 nucleotides: TGCGCCAGCAGCCAACAGTGGGACAGGGAAGAAAAACTGTTTTTT. Protein: CASSQQWDREEKLFF.

The V gene is TRBV11-3, the J gene TRBJ2-1; 7 nucleotides match TRBD2. Germline lookup yields CDR1 SGHNT and CDR2 YENEEA. There are 13 residues in the CDR3. V lost 5 bases, J lost 4 bases, and 2 bases stayed unmatched. This chain's CDR3 is CASSRDYYNEQFF. The CDR3 DNA reads TGTGCCAGCAGCCGGGACTATTACAATGAGCAGTTCTTC.

This CDR3 reads CASSPTGGPHNYEQYF. The CDR3 DNA is TGCGCCAGCAGCCCAACCGGGGGGCCCCATAACTACGAGCAGTACTTC. V is TRBV5-1 and J is TRBJ2-7; TRBD2 is a possible D gene (7 bases). V was cut by 4 bases and J by 3 bases, with 20 bases left in between. CDR3 size: 16 residues. The germline V gene has CDR1 SGHRS and CDR2 YFSETQ.

The chain uses TRBV9 and TRBJ1-1, with D unclear. Germline CDR1 reads SGDLS; CDR2 reads YYNGEE. V lost 4 bases to trimming and J lost 1 base, with 8 bases between them. The CDR3 spans 13 residues. The CDR3 is CASSPTPNTEAFF. The CDR3 DNA is TGTGCCAGCAGCCCCACACCGAACACTGAAGCTTTCTTT.

V usage is TRBV5-1 and J usage is TRBJ2-3, with 11 bases fitting TRBD2. Germline CDR1 is SGHRS and CDR2 is YFSETQ. J was trimmed by 6 bases and V by 4 bases; bases with no gene match: 10. The CDR3 extends over 16 amino acids. CDR3 sequence: CASSLGVSGGADTQYF. CDR3 DNA sequence: TGCGCCAGCAGCCTTGGGGTTAGCGGGGGGGCCGATACGCAGTATTTT.

As concerns this clone: A junction end diverges from the germline sequence, so it may reflect a read error. The CDR3, as DNA: TGTGCTAGCAGCTTAGGGACTAGCGGGGGGGATACGCAGTATTTT. It is translated as CASSLGTSGGDTQYF. The chain recombines TRBV7-7 with TRBJ2-3; 15 positions match TRBD2. CDR3 length equals 15 residues. The germline V gene encodes CDR1 SSHAT and CDR2 FNYEAQ (reference sequence).